The 24 T cell receptor beta chains listed next were all sequenced from one sample in a study of T cell responses to AZD1222 COVID-19 vaccine (dated by TCRdb to the early 2020s). According to the study, the label for this sample's time point signals: baseline before first vaccination. The library was obtained by the immunoSEQ multiplex PCR assay. The source is immuneACCESS, and TCRdb retained only in-frame sequences with V and J called. Part of the clones is not carried over; for the studies checked, unresolved V genes explain less than half of this, and the remainder is unexplained. In all, the sample holds some 120,000 clones, and approximately 93% of those were seen once. The ten largest clones represent about 2.7% of the sample. The sequenced sample was peripheral blood, obtained on day 0 of AZD1222 vaccination. The receptor source for this set is an adult in good health.

The rearrangement links TRBV4-1 to TRBJ2-7; D might be TRBD1 (7 bases). This CDR3 region has 17 residues. Trimming pared 3 bases from V and 1 base from J, leaving 19 bases between. In germline, CDR1 is MGHRA, CDR2 YSYEKL. The CDR3 loop reads CASSHASAAGGSYEQYF. Here the CDR3 DNA reads TGCGCCAGCAGCCACGCCAGTGCCGCAGGGGGGTCCTACGAGCAGTACTTC.

The chain has TRBV29-1 and TRBJ2-1; weak D call: TRBD2 (5 bases). This CDR3 has 13 amino acids. V was cut by 6 bases and J by 6 bases, with 15 bases left in between. Per germline, CDR1 SQVTM and CDR2 ANQGSEA. CDR3 in DNA: TGCAGCGTCGTGGGAGTTGGCGGCAATGAGCAGTTCTTC. Amino acids: CSVVGVGGNEQFF.

The chain links TRBV10-2 to TRBJ2-7, with 8 bases matching TRBD1. The CDR3 has 15 residues. Germline CDR1 is WSHSY and CDR2 is SAAADI. V lost 5 bases, J lost 3 bases, and 9 bases stayed unmatched. This chain's CDR3 is CASSSRQGLDYEQYF. The CDR3 region has the DNA TGCGCCAGCAGTTCTCGACAGGGGCTGGACTACGAGCAGTACTTC.

The chain is built from TRBV2 and TRBJ2-1; D is unresolved. V lost 7 bases to trimming and J lost 4 bases, with 14 bases between them. Germline values: CDR1 SNHLY, CDR2 FYNNEI. This CDR3 has 14 residues. CDR3 residues: CASNREVTYNEQFF. The CDR3 nucleotides read TGTGCCAGCAATAGAGAGGTCACTTACAATGAGCAGTTCTTC.

This rearrangement joins TRBV19 to TRBJ2-6; 8 bases align to TRBD1. The CDR3 loop spans 15 amino acids. V dropped 7 bases and J dropped 4; count of bases not matched to a gene: 6. Per the germline V gene, CDR1 is LNHDA and CDR2 is SQIVND (reference sequence). Written as DNA, the CDR3 is TGTGCCAGTATCTCAGGGGGCGCGGGGGCCAACGTCCTGACTTTC. This gives the protein CASISGGAGANVLTF.

The rearrangement joins TRBV4-2 to TRBJ1-6; the D is unclear. The CDR3 contains 16 residues. V was pared by 0 bases and J by 7 bases, with 13 bases between. Germline lookup yields CDR1 LGHNA and CDR2 YNFKEQ. DNA of the CDR3: TGTGCCAGCAGCCAAGAGTCGGGAGACCCCAATTCACCCCTCCACTTT. This sequence encodes CASSQESGDPNSPLHF.

CDR3 amino acids: CASSLVYNLAGAPNEQFF. The CDR3 DNA follows: TGTGCCAGCAGCTTAGTTTACAACCTAGCGGGGGCCCCCAATGAGCAGTTCTTC. This chain joins TRBV7-9 and TRBJ2-1; 10 bases agree with TRBD2. Per germline, CDR1 SEHNR and CDR2 FQNEAQ (reference sequence). V trimming: 1 base; J trimming: 6 bases; junction bases outside the gene matches: 12. This CDR3 is 18 amino acids long.

V usage is TRBV7-9 and J usage is TRBJ2-1; tentatively, D is TRBD2 (5 bases). Germline V gene data show CDR1 as SEHNR and CDR2 as FQNEAQ (reference sequence). V lost 1 base to trimming and J lost 7 bases, with 11 bases between them. The CDR3 consists of 14 residues. CDR3 protein: CASSLGSWENEQFF. The CDR3 DNA follows: TGTGCCAGCAGCTTAGGGTCCTGGGAGAATGAGCAGTTCTTC.

The gene calls are TRBV27 and TRBJ1-5; no definite D call. V was pared by 3 bases and J by 0 bases, with 9 bases between. The CDR3 has 15 amino acids. Looked up from germline, CDR1 is MNHEY and CDR2 is SMNVEV (reference sequence). Written as DNA, the CDR3 is TGTGCCAGCAGTTTGGCGGGTTATAGCAATCAGCCCCAGCATTTT. Protein sequence: CASSLAGYSNQPQHF.

The chain has TRBV12-3 or TRBV12-4 and TRBJ1-5; no definite D call. The CDR3 extends over 13 amino acids. Trimming stripped 4 bases from V and 6 bases from J, with 10 bases between. The CDR3 loop reads CASSWEFGQPQHF. CDR3 coding DNA: TGTGCCAGCAGTTGGGAGTTCGGTCAGCCCCAGCATTTT.

This rearrangement joins TRBV10-3 to TRBJ2-3; 12 positions match TRBD2. The J segment lost 5 bases and the V segment lost 8 bases, leaving 5 bases of the junction unmatched. This CDR3 comprises 14 residues. Germline values: CDR1 ENHRY, CDR2 SYGVKD. CDR3 protein: CAIRSLAGGDTQYF. Written as DNA, the CDR3 is TGTGCCATCCGGTCACTAGCGGGAGGAGATACGCAGTATTTT.

This clone occurred once. CDR3 nucleotides: TGTGCCAGCAGCTTGACAGGGTTCAATCAGCCCCAGCATTTT. It translates to CASSLTGFNQPQHF. V and J are TRBV7-2 and TRBJ1-5, with 7 bases fitting TRBD1. CDR3 length: 14 amino acids. CDR1 and CDR2 from the germline V gene are SGHTA and FQGNSA. Trimming removed 3 bases from V and 3 bases from J; junction bases left unmatched: 2.

The chain is built from TRBV14 and TRBJ2-1; D ambiguous. The CDR3 contains 19 residues. Per germline, CDR1 SGHDN and CDR2 FVKESK. Trimming took off 0 bases at V and 6 bases at J, with 24 bases between the two ends. Here the CDR3 DNA reads TGTGCCAGCAGCCAAGAAGCCGGGTCCCGGCCAACGCGAACCAATGAGCAGTTCTTC. Its translation: CASSQEAGSRPTRTNEQFF.

For this clone: Its ends do not fully match the called genes, so a read error is possible. The chain employs TRBV25-1 and TRBJ1-4; D not resolved. The CDR3 length is 13 residues. Germline V CDR1 and CDR2: MGHDK, SYGVNS. CDR3 sequence (DNA): TGTGCCACCAGTCAGAGGCCAGACGAAAAACTGTTTTTT. Translating gives CATSQRPDEKLFF.

The rearrangement uses TRBV6-5 and TRBJ2-7; TRBD1 matches 11 bases. The V gene's germline CDR1 is MNHEY and CDR2 SVGAGI. There are 15 residues in the CDR3. J was trimmed by 2 bases and V by 5 bases; bases with no gene match: 5. CDR3 amino acids: CASSLGTGGTYEQYF. CDR3 bases: TGTGCCAGCAGTCTCGGGACAGGGGGGACCTACGAGCAGTACTTC.

The chain is built from TRBV7-9 and TRBJ1-1; D remains unclear. This CDR3 contains 12 residues. The germline V and J ends were trimmed by 2 bases and 7 bases, with 8 bases remaining between them. CDR1 and CDR2 (germline): SEHNR, FQNEAQ (reference sequence). CDR3 sequence reads: CASSLYGVEAFF. CDR3 sequence (DNA): TGTGCCAGCAGCTTATACGGGGTTGAAGCTTTCTTT. Together with reference TRBV7-9 and TRBJ1-1, the CDR3 gives the full variable domain: DTGVSQNPRHKITKRGQNVTFRCDPISEHNRLYWYRQTLGQGPEFLTYFQNEAQLEKSRLLSDRFSAERPKGSFSTLEIQRTEQGDSAMYLCASSLYGVEAFFGQGTRLTVV.

The rearrangement joins TRBV2 to TRBJ2-1; tentatively, D is TRBD1 (5 bases). Germline V gene lookup returns CDR1 SNHLY and CDR2 FYNNEI. The CDR3 spans 15 residues. V was shortened by 2 bases and J by 1 base, with 9 bases between the two germline ends. The CDR3: CASSEKGRSYNEQFF. The DNA of the CDR3 is TGTGCCAGCAGTGAAAAGGGGCGATCCTACAATGAGCAGTTCTTC.

This chain joins TRBV28 and TRBJ1-2, with D perhaps TRBD1 (6 bases). Germline CDR1 is MDHEN and CDR2 is SYDVKM. Trimming shortened V by 7 bases and J by 2 bases, and 17 bases separated the two germline ends. The CDR3 totals 15 residues. The DNA of the CDR3 is TGTGCCAGCATGGACAGTGCCGACAAAAACTATGGCTACACCTTC. It is translated as CASMDSADKNYGYTF.

As regards this clone: A junction end diverges from the germline sequence, so it may reflect a read error. The chain carries TRBV6-2 or TRBV6-3 and TRBJ1-4; TRBD1 might be the D (5 bases). Germline lookup yields CDR1 MNHEY and CDR2 SVGEGT. The CDR3 runs 14 residues. CDR3 coding DNA: TGTGCCAGCAGTTACAGGGACGGAGTGGGGCAGTCCCATTTT. It codes for CASSYRDGVGQSHF.

V usage is TRBV12-3 or TRBV12-4 and J usage is TRBJ1-5; a weak D match, TRBD1 (6 bases). V lost 6 bases, J lost 4 bases, and 10 bases lay in between. This CDR3 contains 13 residues. CDR3 in amino acids: CASRTQGNQPQHF. The CDR3 region has the DNA TGTGCCAGCAGAACTCAGGGGAATCAGCCCCAGCATTTT.

The V call is TRBV5-6, the J call TRBJ2-1; TRBD1 matches 7 bases. CDR3 length: 12 amino acids. The V and J ends lost 3 bases and 8 bases, in that order; junction bases with no gene match: 2. Germline CDR1 SGHDT, CDR2 YYEEEE. This CDR3 reads CASSSQGYEQFF. The CDR3 DNA reads TGTGCCAGCAGCTCACAGGGGTATGAGCAGTTCTTC. Full variable domain (rest looked up from reference TRBV5-6 and TRBJ2-1): DAGVTQSPTHLIKTRGQQVTLRCSPKSGHDTVSWYQQALGQGPQFIFQYYEEEERQRGNFPDRFSGHQFPNYSSELNVNALLLGDSALYLCASSSQGYEQFFGPGTRLTVL.

This clone occurred once. The chain joins TRBV28 to TRBJ1-1; no clear D gene. Germline assignment: CDR1 MDHEN and CDR2 SYDVKM. There are 14 residues in the CDR3. Trimming removed 3 bases from V and 0 bases from J, with 8 bases in between. The CDR3 protein is CASSFRLLNTEAFF. CDR3 nucleotides: TGTGCCAGCAGTTTCAGGCTCCTGAACACTGAAGCTTTCTTT.

The rearrangement links TRBV27 to TRBJ2-1; the match to TRBD2 covers 10 bases. CDR3 length equals 18 residues. Unmatched junction bases numbered 10, after V lost 5 bases and J lost 0 bases. Germline lookup yields CDR1 MNHEY and CDR2 SMNVEV (reference sequence). The CDR3 region is CASSQLAGGSRSYNEQFF. CDR3 nucleotide sequence: TGTGCCAGCAGTCAGTTAGCGGGAGGCTCCCGCTCCTACAATGAGCAGTTCTTC.

The V call is TRBV6-4, the J call TRBJ2-5, with a tentative D call TRBD2 (5 bases). Germline CDR1 MRHNA, CDR2 SNTAGT. V gave up 2 bases and J gave up 5 bases, with 6 bases separating them. The CDR3 is 12 residues long. The CDR3, as DNA: TGTGCCAGCAGTGACAGGGAGGAGACCCAGTACTTC. Translated: CASSDREETQYF.